This TCR beta chain was identified in a study of human T cells and chemical hapten exposure. About the study: Patients, largely female, had alopecia areata, totalis or universalis.

This clonotype was seen ten or more times. The ends were cut back, 0 bases at V and 1 base at J, with 7 bases in the middle. This CDR3 is 14 amino acids long. The germline CDR1 and CDR2 sequences are SGHRS and YFSETQ. TCRdb independently ran MiXCR on the RACE reads; one entry per CDR3 protein. The table lists some 250,000 distinct CDR3 sequences, approximately 7.5% of them singletons. Regarding time point: pre-sensitization, week 0. The sample's treatment: therapeutic diphenylcyclopropenone sensitization with weekly scalp DPC. This specimen consisted of whole blood, obtained in connection with sensitization to the hapten diphenylcyclopropenone (DPC). The chain joins TRBV5-1 to TRBJ1-1; D is undetermined. The receptor's source is a man aged 18 to 35 with alopecia areata. Some clones in this sample may be carry-over from other donors' samples. Written as DNA, the CDR3 is TGCGCCAGCAGCTTGGGACGGACGAACACTGAAGCTTTCTTT. This translates into CASSLGRTNTEAFF.